The subject of this entry is one T cell receptor (beta chain). Antigen specificity is unknown. Libraries of TCR beta came from quantitative 5'-RACE with molecular barcodes. Using its own MiXCR run on the 5' RACE reads, TCRdb lists one record per CDR3 protein. The sample includes 300,000 to 400,000 distinct CDR3 sequences, roughly 14% of them seen just once. This sample was included in a study of CD8 T cells in ankylosing spondylitis. Study conclusions and caveats: Blood from ankylosing spondylitis patients appeared to carry a characteristic roughly 8-variant TCR beta motif. Disease-linked clones were found to be CD8+ and relatively rare in peripheral blood. Researchers reportedly found disease-linked clones significantly enriched in matched ankylosing spondylitis synovial fluid.

The CDR3 covers 15 residues. Germline CDR1 and CDR2: SGDLS and YYNGEE. V was pared by 0 bases and J by 3 bases, with 9 bases between. V gene TRBV9 combines with J gene TRBJ2-2, with a weak D call TRBD1 (6 bases). The sequence derives from a male donor with ankylosing spondylitis or in good health (not recorded which). The sequencing sample was made of blood, either unsorted or a sorted T cell fraction (not recorded which). The CDR3: CASSVGPGDTGELFF. In DNA form, the CDR3 reads TGTGCCAGCAGCGTAGGTCCAGGGGACACCGGGGAGCTGTTTTTT.